Below, 8 T cell receptor beta chains from the same sample are listed, as sequenced in a study of response to subunit inactivated influenza vaccine. In TCRdb, the RT-PCR reads were re-called with MiXCR into one record per CDR3 protein. Counted here are about 540,000 distinct CDR3 sequences, around 25% occurring once; the ten biggest clones make up around 2.8%. These data are also associated with another study on T cells expressing NK-cell markers. Per that study: It was by 5'RACE template switching with UMIs that TCR beta cDNA was made.

The sequencing here drew on CD4+ T cells sorted from PBMCs, taken 11 to 12 days after vaccination. The receptors shown here come from a man aged 50 to 59 who received an inactivated influenza vaccine.

The chain employs TRBV15 and TRBJ2-5; the D call may be TRBD1 or TRBD2 (5 bases each). V was shortened by 5 bases and J by 1 base, with 11 bases between the two germline ends. The germline V gene has CDR1 LNHNV and CDR2 YYDKDF (reference sequence). The CDR3 extends over 14 amino acids. The CDR3 bases are TGTGCCACCAGCGGGAGACAGCTCCAAGAGACCCAGTACTTC. Translating it yields CATSGRQLQETQYF.

This clonotype was recorded only once. Germline and junction disagree at one end, which may indicate a read error. The chain is built from TRBV4-3 and TRBJ2-3; 9 bases map to TRBD1. Germline values: CDR1 LGHNA, CDR2 YSLEER. The CDR3 runs to 16 residues. In DNA, the CDR3 is TGCGCCAGCAGCCAAGTGGGGGGACAGGGCACAGAAACGCAGTATTTT. Translated, it gives CASSQVGGQGTETQYF.

This clonotype was seen a few times. The chain combines TRBV19 with TRBJ1-5; D not certain. V was clipped by 3 bases and J by 2 bases, with 5 bases between them. CDR3 size: 13 residues. In germline, CDR1 is LNHDA, CDR2 SQIVND (reference sequence). Here the CDR3 reads CASSISGNQPQHF. The CDR3 nucleotides are TGTGCCAGTAGTATTTCTGGCAATCAGCCCCAGCATTTT.

The V gene is TRBV5-1, the J gene TRBJ1-1, with D unclear. The CDR3 has 16 amino acids. Germline CDR1 and CDR2: SGHRS and YFSETQ. V was shortened by 4 bases and J by 3 bases, with 19 bases between the two germline ends. In nucleotides, the CDR3 is TGCGCCAGCAGCCCTAAGGGTGGTAAAATCGACACTGAAGCTTTCTTT. Amino acid sequence: CASSPKGGKIDTEAFF. Based on the CDR3 plus reference TRBV5-1 and TRBJ1-1, the full variable domain is KAGVTQTPRYLIKTRGQQVTLSCSPISGHRSVSWYQQTPGQGLQFLFEYFSETQRNKGNFPGRFSGRQFSNSRSEMNVSTLELGDSALYLCASSPKGGKIDTEAFFGQGTRLTVV.

The rearrangement links TRBV7-9 to TRBJ2-2; D gene ambiguous. The CDR3 is made up of 14 amino acids. Germline V gene lookup returns CDR1 SEHNR and CDR2 FQNEAQ (reference sequence). Trimming pared 0 bases from V and 6 bases from J, leaving 8 bases between. CDR3 sequence reads: CASSLAQLSGELFF. In DNA, the CDR3 is TGTGCCAGCAGCTTAGCGCAGTTGTCCGGGGAGCTGTTTTTT.

The V gene is TRBV12-3 or TRBV12-4, the J gene TRBJ2-1; tentatively, D is TRBD1 (6 bases). The V end lost 5 bases, the J end lost 9 bases, and 8 bases lay between the germline ends. The CDR3 length is 11 residues. The CDR3 spells CASSQGFEQFF. In nucleotides, the CDR3 is TGTGCCAGCAGTCAGGGGTTTGAGCAGTTCTTC.

V and J are TRBV24-1 and TRBJ2-1; weak D call: TRBD1 (5 bases). Per germline, CDR1 KGHDR and CDR2 SFDVKD. This CDR3 is built from 14 residues. The V end lost 5 bases, the J end lost 3 bases, and 10 bases lay between the germline ends. The CDR3 loop is CATSGQSSYNEQFF. For the CDR3, the DNA is TGTGCCACCAGTGGACAGTCTAGCTACAATGAGCAGTTCTTC.

This rearrangement joins TRBV7-2 to TRBJ2-3; 7 bases are shared with TRBD2. Germline CDR1 is SGHTA and CDR2 is FQGNSA. Trimming cost V 1 base and J 7 bases; bases outside gene matches: 5. The CDR3 contains 14 residues. The DNA for the CDR3 is TGTGCCAGCAGCTTAGGTGGGGAGGGCTATACGCAGTATTTT. It specifies CASSLGGEGYTQYF.